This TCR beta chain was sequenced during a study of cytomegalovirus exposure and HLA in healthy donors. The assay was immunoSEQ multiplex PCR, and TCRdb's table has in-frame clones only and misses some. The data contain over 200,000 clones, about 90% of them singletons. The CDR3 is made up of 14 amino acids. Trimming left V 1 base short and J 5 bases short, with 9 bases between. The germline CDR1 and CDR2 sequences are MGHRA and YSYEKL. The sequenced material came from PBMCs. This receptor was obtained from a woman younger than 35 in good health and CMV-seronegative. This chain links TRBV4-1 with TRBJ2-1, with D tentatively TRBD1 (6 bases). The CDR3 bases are TGCGCCAGCAGCCAAGGGGACACAAACAATGAGCAGTTCTTC. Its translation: CASSQGDTNNEQFF.